The next 13 T cell receptor beta chains were all read from a single sample in a study of blood T cell repertoires in COVID-19 (dated by TCRdb to between 2020 and 2021). Receptor amplification or capture employed the immunoSEQ multiplex PCR assay. TCRdb holds this immuneACCESS table with in-frame rearrangements only. Some clones are missing; in checked studies, unresolved V genes explain under half, and the rest has no known cause. The sample data list approximately 500,000 clones, and about 88% of these were observed just once. Roughly 8% of the sample goes to the ten largest clones. The sequencing sample was made of peripheral blood. The source of these receptors is a woman aged 50 to 60 with COVID-19, enrolled during active disease.

The gene calls are TRBV7-9 and TRBJ2-4; D remains ambiguous. The germline V gene encodes CDR1 SEHNR and CDR2 FQNEAQ (reference sequence). The CDR3 length is 14 residues. Trimming removed 5 bases at V and 0 bases at J, with 8 bases between. CDR3 region: CASSASLAKNIQYF. CDR3 nucleotides: TGTGCCAGCAGCGCGAGTTTAGCCAAAAACATTCAGTACTTC. Combining the CDR3 with reference TRBV7-9 and TRBJ2-4 gives the whole variable domain DTGVSQNPRHKITKRGQNVTFRCDPISEHNRLYWYRQTLGQGPEFLTYFQNEAQLEKSRLLSDRFSAERPKGSFSTLEIQRTEQGDSAMYLCASSASLAKNIQYFGAGTRLSVL.

The V gene is TRBV3-1 (or the pseudogene TRBV3-2), the J gene TRBJ2-7, with a weak D call TRBD2 (6 bases). The germline gives CDR1 LGHDT, CDR2 YNNKEL (reference sequence). This CDR3 is 14 amino acids long. V was pared by 4 bases and J by 2 bases, with 12 bases between. The DNA for the CDR3 is TGTGCCAGCAGCCTAGGGACTTTCGCCTACGAGCAGTACTTC. Protein: CASSLGTFAYEQYF.

The gene calls are TRBV29-1 and TRBJ1-2; 9 nucleotides agree with TRBD1. In germline, CDR1 is SQVTM, CDR2 ANQGSEA. The CDR3 contains 15 residues. Trimming removed 3 bases from V and 6 bases from J; junction bases left unmatched: 11. The CDR3 DNA sequence: TGCAGCGTTGAGGACAGGGGACGTGGGCCTGATGGCTACACCTTC. It yields the protein CSVEDRGRGPDGYTF.

The chain uses TRBV9 and TRBJ1-2; a weak D match, TRBD1 (5 bases). V was shortened by 3 bases and J by 2 bases, with 14 bases between the two germline ends. In germline, CDR1 is SGDLS, CDR2 YYNGEE. The CDR3 extends over 15 amino acids. The CDR3 DNA is TGTGCCAGCAGCGCCCGCGGGACGGGAAACTATGGCTACACCTTC. Its protein is CASSARGTGNYGYTF.

J is TRBJ2-1 and V is TRBV5-1; D not resolved. V lost 4 bases and J lost 7, with 15 bases in between. The CDR3 is made up of 14 amino acids. Germline V gene data show CDR1 as SGHRS and CDR2 as YFSETQ. This chain's CDR3 is CASSPSMSRNEQFF. The CDR3 nucleotides read TGCGCCAGCAGCCCCTCAATGTCTCGGAATGAGCAGTTCTTC.

The V call is TRBV25-1, the J call TRBJ1-2; no firm D call. Germline loops: CDR1 MGHDK, CDR2 SYGVNS. V dropped 8 bases and J dropped 7 bases, with 14 bases sitting between them. The CDR3 runs to 12 residues. CDR3 region: CASHPELGGYTF. The CDR3 DNA reads as TGTGCCAGCCACCCGGAGCTAGGTGGCTACACCTTC.

The V and J genes are TRBV5-1 and TRBJ2-7, with 10 bases identical to TRBD1. The germline CDR1 and CDR2 sequences are SGHRS and YFSETQ. V was clipped by 5 bases and J by 3 bases; unmatched bases: 8. The CDR3 runs 15 residues. The CDR3 is CASREPGTGVYEQYF. Here the CDR3 DNA reads TGCGCCAGCAGGGAGCCTGGGACAGGGGTCTACGAGCAGTACTTC.

The chain carries TRBV6-1 and TRBJ1-1, with unresolved D. V was trimmed by 1 base and J by 5 bases, leaving 5 bases between them. Germline values: CDR1 MNHNS, CDR2 SASEGT. The CDR3 is made up of 12 amino acids. CDR3: CASSEGPTEAFF. DNA for the CDR3: TGTGCCAGCAGTGAAGGGCCGACTGAAGCTTTCTTT.

This clone was counted a few times. The chain is built from TRBV5-5 and TRBJ2-1; perhaps TRBD1 as D (7 bases). This CDR3 contains 16 residues. Between the trimmed V and J ends, which lost 2 bases and 2 bases, there was a span of 14 bases. Germline V CDR1 and CDR2: SGHKS, YYEKEE (reference sequence). CDR3 region: CASSLTTGRTYNEQFF. CDR3 sequence (DNA): TGTGCCAGCAGCTTAACGACAGGGAGGACCTACAATGAGCAGTTCTTC.

The chain employs TRBV27 and TRBJ1-2; maybe TRBD1 (6 bases). CDR3 length: 15 amino acids. With 3 bases removed from V and 7 bases from J, the gap between germline ends came to 18 bases. Germline V gene sequence: CDR1 MNHEY, CDR2 SMNVEV (reference sequence). The CDR3 region has the DNA TGTGCCAGCAGTTTGGTAGGGGGGGGCAGGGGTGGCTACACCTTC. This codes for CASSLVGGGRGGYTF.

This clone came up once. The rearrangement links TRBV4-1 to TRBJ2-7, with 7 bases that match TRBD1. The CDR3 has 14 residues. V shed 1 base, J shed 6 bases, and the junction held 6 bases outside the gene matches. Germline values: CDR1 MGHRA, CDR2 YSYEKL. The CDR3 is CASSQADRYGEQYF. The CDR3, as DNA: TGCGCCAGCAGCCAAGCGGACAGGTACGGCGAGCAGTACTTC.

The chain uses TRBV19 and TRBJ2-1, with a tentative D call TRBD1 (6 bases). The CDR3 sequence is 16 residues long. V lost 5 bases and J 3 bases, leaving 17 bases between the germline ends. Germline-derived CDR1 and CDR2 are LNHDA and SQIVND (reference sequence). The chain's CDR3 is CASSVFRGGLYNEQFF. For the CDR3, the DNA is TGTGCCAGTAGTGTGTTCAGGGGCGGCCTCTACAATGAGCAGTTCTTC.

This chain connects TRBV5-1 to TRBJ2-5; 8 nucleotides agree with TRBD2. This CDR3 has 15 amino acids. From germline, CDR1 is SGHRS and CDR2 YFSETQ. V lost 1 base and J lost 3; bases outside the gene matches: 5. CDR3: CASSLMGRGEETQYF. CDR3 bases: TGCGCCAGCAGCTTGATGGGGCGGGGGGAAGAGACCCAGTACTTC. Variable domain in full (rest from reference TRBV5-1 and TRBJ2-5): KAGVTQTPRYLIKTRGQQVTLSCSPISGHRSVSWYQQTPGQGLQFLFEYFSETQRNKGNFPGRFSGRQFSNSRSEMNVSTLELGDSALYLCASSLMGRGEETQYFGPGTRLLVL.